This T cell receptor beta chain was observed in a study of tumor-infiltrating lymphocytes in primary liver carcinoma. General study findings and limits: Tumor top-250-clone fractions significantly exceeded those of blood (p = 0.039). Tumor-adjacent and tumor-blood pairs shared a smaller degree of overlap than tumor region pairs.

This clonotype was seen repeatedly, ten times or more. Its antigen is unidentified. TCR beta cDNA was reverse-transcribed from approximately 0.45 ug of total RNA. The reaction used a constant-region primer and ProtoScript II reverse transcriptase. Investigators got TCR beta libraries out of three nested multiplex PCR rounds, done with slightly modified ARM-PCR. TRBV1-TRBV30 forward primers paired with a C-beta reverse primer were used in the first two PCR rounds, which ran roughly 9 cycles each. Each CDR3 protein gets one entry after TCRdb re-called the multiplex PCR reads with MiXCR. The data contain roughly 100,000 distinct CDR3 sequences, about four fifths of them singletons. V gave up 6 bases and J gave up 5 bases; unmatched junction bases: 10. Per germline, CDR1 MNHNY and CDR2 SVGAGI (reference sequence). This CDR3 is built from 15 residues. Total RNA and DNA came together from around 20-30 mg of bulk tissue without cell sorting. No patient had received treatment, and all had chronic HBV infection.

Sequencing used liver tumor tissue from sampling region 3. Noted subset: tumor region T3, left-lateral pole. The chain joins TRBV6-6 to TRBJ2-5; 9 positions match TRBD1. This receptor was taken from a man between 40 and 49 years old with primary liver carcinoma and hepatitis B virus infection. As DNA, the CDR3 is TGTGCCAGCAGGGGTACAGGGGGCTTCGGGGAGACCCAGTACTTC. The encoded protein is CASRGTGGFGETQYF.